Listed here are 7 T cell receptor beta chains from one sample, sequenced in a study of response to subunit inactivated influenza vaccine. TCRdb called the RT-PCR reads again in MiXCR, with one record for every CDR3 protein. The sample yields under 800,000 distinct CDR3 sequences, approximately 13% seen once. Material: PBMCs from blood, obtained 14 days before vaccination. Source of these receptors: a man aged 50 to 59 who received an inactivated influenza vaccine.

The V gene is TRBV11-2, the J gene TRBJ2-7; 8 bases align to TRBD2. Germline V gene data show CDR1 as SGHAT and CDR2 as FQNNGV. The junction had 14 bases not matched to a gene; V was cut back by 6 bases and J by 7 bases. The CDR3 is 15 amino acids. CDR3: CASSFLRSGGREQYF. CDR3 DNA sequence: TGTGCCAGCAGTTTCCTCCGATCGGGGGGGCGAGAGCAGTACTTC.

V and J are TRBV4-1 and TRBJ2-7; 8 nucleotides agree with TRBD1. The germline V gene has CDR1 MGHRA and CDR2 YSYEKL. This CDR3 is 17 amino acids long. Trimming at V came to 1 base and at J to 4 bases, leaving 12 bases not matched to a gene. The CDR3 loop reads CASSQVLSRTGSYEQYF. The CDR3 DNA is TGCGCCAGCAGCCAAGTTTTATCGCGGACAGGGTCTTACGAGCAGTACTTC.

The rearrangement links TRBV20-1 to TRBJ1-5; unclear D gene. CDR3 length equals 13 residues. Trimming stripped 6 bases from V and 0 bases from J, with 9 bases between. CDR1 and CDR2 from the germline V gene are DFQATT and SNEGSKA (reference sequence). The CDR3 reads CSANEISNQPQHF. For the CDR3, the DNA is TGCAGTGCCAACGAAATTAGCAATCAGCCCCAGCATTTT.

This clonotype was counted only a few times. This chain uses TRBV20-1 with TRBJ2-2; D gene unclear. Germline assignment: CDR1 DFQATT and CDR2 SNEGSKA (reference sequence). Deletions cut 6 bases from V and 0 bases from J, with 8 bases between. This CDR3 region has 13 residues. CDR3 nucleotides: TGCAGTGCGCCTCAACCGAACACCGGGGAGCTGTTTTTT. Its translation is CSAPQPNTGELFF.

The V gene is TRBV7-6, the J gene TRBJ2-3, with D maybe TRBD2 (6 bases). Germline values: CDR1 SGHVS, CDR2 FNYEAQ. CDR3 size: 14 residues. V was trimmed by 6 bases and J by 1 base, leaving 11 bases between them. CDR3 nucleotide sequence: TGTGCCAGCAGAATGGCTAGCGGCACAGATACGCAGTATTTT. It codes for CASRMASGTDTQYF.

This clonotype occurred a few times. The rearrangement uses TRBV5-1 and TRBJ2-2; D assignment may be TRBD1 or TRBD2 (6 bases each). V dropped 7 bases and J dropped 2 bases, with 12 bases sitting between them. This CDR3 is built from 14 residues. Germline V gives CDR1 SGHRS, CDR2 YFSETQ. CDR3 sequence reads: CASGGTLNTGELFF. The CDR3 DNA reads as TGCGCCAGCGGCGGGACACTTAACACCGGGGAGCTGTTTTTT. Drawing the rest from reference TRBV5-1 and TRBJ2-2, the complete variable domain is KAGVTQTPRYLIKTRGQQVTLSCSPISGHRSVSWYQQTPGQGLQFLFEYFSETQRNKGNFPGRFSGRQFSNSRSEMNVSTLELGDSALYLCASGGTLNTGELFFGEGSRLTVL.

This clonotype occurred a few times. The rearrangement links TRBV24-1 to TRBJ2-7; D is perhaps TRBD1 or TRBD2 (5 bases each). This CDR3 contains 13 residues. Trimming removed 3 bases from V and 7 bases from J, with 12 bases in between. Germline V lookup: CDR1 KGHDR, CDR2 SFDVKD. CDR3 residues: CATSDKGRWEQYF. As DNA, the CDR3 is TGTGCCACCAGTGATAAGGGACGATGGGAGCAGTACTTC.